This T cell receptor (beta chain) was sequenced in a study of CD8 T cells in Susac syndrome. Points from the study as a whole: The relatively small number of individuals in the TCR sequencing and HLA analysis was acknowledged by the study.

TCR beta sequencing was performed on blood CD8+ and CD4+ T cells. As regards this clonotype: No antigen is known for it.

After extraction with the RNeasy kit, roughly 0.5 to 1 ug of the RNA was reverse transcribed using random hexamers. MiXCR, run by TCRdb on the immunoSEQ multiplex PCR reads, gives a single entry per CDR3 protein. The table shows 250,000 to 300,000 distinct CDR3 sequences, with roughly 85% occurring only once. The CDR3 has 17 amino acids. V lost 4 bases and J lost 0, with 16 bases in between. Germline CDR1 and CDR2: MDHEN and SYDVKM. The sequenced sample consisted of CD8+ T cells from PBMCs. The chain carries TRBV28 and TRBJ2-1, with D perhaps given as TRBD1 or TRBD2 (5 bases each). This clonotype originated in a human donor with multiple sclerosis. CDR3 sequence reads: CASSSPLGESSYNEQFF. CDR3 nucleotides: TGTGCCAGCAGTTCCCCACTGGGGGAAAGCTCCTACAATGAGCAGTTCTTC.